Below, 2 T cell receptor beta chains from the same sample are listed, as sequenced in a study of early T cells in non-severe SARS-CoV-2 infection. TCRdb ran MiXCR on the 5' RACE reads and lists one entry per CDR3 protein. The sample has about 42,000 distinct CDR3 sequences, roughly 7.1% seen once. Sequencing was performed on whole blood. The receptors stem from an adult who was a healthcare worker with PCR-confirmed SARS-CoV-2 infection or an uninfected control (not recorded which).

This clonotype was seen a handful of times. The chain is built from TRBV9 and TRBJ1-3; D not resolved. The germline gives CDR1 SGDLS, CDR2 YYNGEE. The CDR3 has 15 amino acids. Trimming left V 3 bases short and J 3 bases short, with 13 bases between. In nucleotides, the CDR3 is TGTGCCAGCAGCGGTCCACGGGATGGTGGAAACACCATATATTTT. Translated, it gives CASSGPRDGGNTIYF.

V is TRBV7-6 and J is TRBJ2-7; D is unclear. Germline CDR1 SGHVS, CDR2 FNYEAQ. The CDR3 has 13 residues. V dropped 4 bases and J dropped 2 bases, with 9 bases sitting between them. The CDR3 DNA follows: TGTGCCAGCAGCTCCGACACCACCTACGAGCAGTACTTC. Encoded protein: CASSSDTTYEQYF. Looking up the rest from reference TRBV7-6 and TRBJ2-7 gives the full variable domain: GAGVSQSPRYKVTKRGQDVALRCDPISGHVSLYWYRQALGQGPEFLTYFNYEAQQDKSGLPNDRFSAERPEGSISTLTIQRTEQRDSAMYRCASSSDTTYEQYFGPGTRLTVT.